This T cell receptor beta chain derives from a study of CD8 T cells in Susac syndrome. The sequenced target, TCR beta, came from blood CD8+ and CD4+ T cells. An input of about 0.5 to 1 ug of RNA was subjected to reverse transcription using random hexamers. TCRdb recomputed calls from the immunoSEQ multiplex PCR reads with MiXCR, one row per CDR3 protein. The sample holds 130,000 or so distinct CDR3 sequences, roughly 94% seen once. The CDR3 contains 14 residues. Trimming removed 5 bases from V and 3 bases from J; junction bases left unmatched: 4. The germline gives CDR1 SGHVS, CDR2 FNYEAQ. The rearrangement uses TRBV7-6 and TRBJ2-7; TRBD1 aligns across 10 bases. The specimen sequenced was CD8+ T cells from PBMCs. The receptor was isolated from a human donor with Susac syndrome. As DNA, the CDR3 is TGTGCCAGCAGCCAGGGACAGGGGTTCTACGAGCAGTACTTC. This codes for CASSQGQGFYEQYF. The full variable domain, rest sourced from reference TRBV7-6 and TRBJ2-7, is GAGVSQSPRYKVTKRGQDVALRCDPISGHVSLYWYRQALGQGPEFLTYFNYEAQQDKSGLPNDRFSAERPEGSISTLTIQRTEQRDSAMYRCASSQGQGFYEQYFGPGTRLTVT.